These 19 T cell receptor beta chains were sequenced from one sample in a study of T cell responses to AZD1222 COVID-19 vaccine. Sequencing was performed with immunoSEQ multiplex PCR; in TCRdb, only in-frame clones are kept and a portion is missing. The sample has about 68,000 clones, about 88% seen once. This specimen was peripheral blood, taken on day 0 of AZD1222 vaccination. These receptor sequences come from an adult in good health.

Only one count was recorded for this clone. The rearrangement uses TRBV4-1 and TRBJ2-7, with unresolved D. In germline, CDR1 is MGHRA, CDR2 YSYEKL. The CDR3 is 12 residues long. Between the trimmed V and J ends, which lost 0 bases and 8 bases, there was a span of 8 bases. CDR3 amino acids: CASSQDEVQQYF. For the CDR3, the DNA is TGCGCCAGCAGCCAAGATGAGGTCCAGCAGTACTTC.

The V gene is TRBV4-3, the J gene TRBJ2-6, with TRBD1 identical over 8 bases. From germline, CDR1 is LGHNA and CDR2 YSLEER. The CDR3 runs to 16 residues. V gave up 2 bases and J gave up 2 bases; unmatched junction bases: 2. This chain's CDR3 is CASSQQDRAGANVLTF. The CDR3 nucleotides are TGCGCCAGCAGCCAACAGGACAGGGCTGGGGCCAACGTCCTGACTTTC.

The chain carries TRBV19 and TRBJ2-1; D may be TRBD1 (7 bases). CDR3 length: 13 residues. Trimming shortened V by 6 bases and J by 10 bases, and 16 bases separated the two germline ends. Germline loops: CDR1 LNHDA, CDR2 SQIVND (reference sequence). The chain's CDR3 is CASSPGGSGEQFF. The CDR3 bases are TGTGCCAGTAGCCCAGGGGGGAGCGGCGAGCAGTTCTTC.

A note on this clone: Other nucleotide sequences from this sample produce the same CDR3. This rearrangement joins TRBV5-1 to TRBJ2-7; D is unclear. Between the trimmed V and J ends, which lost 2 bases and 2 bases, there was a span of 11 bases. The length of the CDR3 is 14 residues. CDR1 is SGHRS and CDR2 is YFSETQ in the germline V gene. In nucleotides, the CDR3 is TGCGCCAGCAGCTTAGTGGTGTCGCCCTACGAGCAGTACTTC. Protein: CASSLVVSPYEQYF.

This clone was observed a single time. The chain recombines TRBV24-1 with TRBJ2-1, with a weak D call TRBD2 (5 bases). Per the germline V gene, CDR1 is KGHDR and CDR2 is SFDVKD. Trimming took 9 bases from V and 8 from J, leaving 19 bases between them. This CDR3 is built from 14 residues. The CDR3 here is CATATKTSYDEQFF. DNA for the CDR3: TGTGCCACCGCAACCAAAACTAGTTACGATGAGCAGTTCTTC.

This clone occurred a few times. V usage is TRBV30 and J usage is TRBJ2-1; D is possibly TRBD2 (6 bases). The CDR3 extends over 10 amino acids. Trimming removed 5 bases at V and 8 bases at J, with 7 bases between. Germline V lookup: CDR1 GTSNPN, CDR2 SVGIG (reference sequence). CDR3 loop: CAWSSDEQFF. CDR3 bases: TGTGCCTGGTCTAGCGATGAGCAGTTCTTC.

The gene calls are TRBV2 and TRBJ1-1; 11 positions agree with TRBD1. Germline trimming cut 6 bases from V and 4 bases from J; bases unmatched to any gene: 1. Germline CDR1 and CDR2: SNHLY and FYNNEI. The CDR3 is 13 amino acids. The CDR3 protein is CASRGQGVTEAFF. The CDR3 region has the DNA TGTGCCAGCAGGGGACAGGGGGTCACTGAAGCTTTCTTT.

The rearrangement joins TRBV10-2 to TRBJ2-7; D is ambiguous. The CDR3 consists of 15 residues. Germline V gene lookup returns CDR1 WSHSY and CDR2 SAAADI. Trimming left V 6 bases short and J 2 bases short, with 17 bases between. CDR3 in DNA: TGCGCCAGCAGAGCCACTGAAGACTTAACCTACGAGCAGTACTTC. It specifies CASRATEDLTYEQYF.

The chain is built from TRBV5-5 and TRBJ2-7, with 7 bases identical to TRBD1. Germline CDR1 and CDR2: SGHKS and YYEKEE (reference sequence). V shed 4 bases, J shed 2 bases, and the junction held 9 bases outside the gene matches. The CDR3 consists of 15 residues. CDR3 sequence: CASSLAGTAPYEQYF. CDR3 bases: TGTGCCAGCAGCCTAGCCGGGACAGCCCCCTACGAGCAGTACTTC.

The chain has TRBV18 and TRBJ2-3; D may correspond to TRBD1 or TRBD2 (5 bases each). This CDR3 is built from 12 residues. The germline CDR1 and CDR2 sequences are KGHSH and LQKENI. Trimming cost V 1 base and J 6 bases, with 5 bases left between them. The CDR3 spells CASSPRGDTQYF. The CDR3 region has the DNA TGTGCCAGCTCACCACGGGGGGATACGCAGTATTTT.

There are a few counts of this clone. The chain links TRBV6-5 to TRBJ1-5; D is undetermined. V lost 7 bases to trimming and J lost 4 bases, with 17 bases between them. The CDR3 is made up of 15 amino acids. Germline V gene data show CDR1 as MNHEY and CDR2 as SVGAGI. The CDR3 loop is CASKSAGSANQPQHF. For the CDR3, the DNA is TGTGCCAGCAAATCGGCCGGCAGTGCTAATCAGCCCCAGCATTTT.

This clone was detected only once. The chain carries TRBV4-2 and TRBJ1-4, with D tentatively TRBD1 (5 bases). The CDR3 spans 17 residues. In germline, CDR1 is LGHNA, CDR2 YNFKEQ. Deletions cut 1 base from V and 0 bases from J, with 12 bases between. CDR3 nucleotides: TGTGCCAGCAGCCAAGCGGGGACCGGCACAACTAATGAAAAACTGTTTTTT. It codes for CASSQAGTGTTNEKLFF.

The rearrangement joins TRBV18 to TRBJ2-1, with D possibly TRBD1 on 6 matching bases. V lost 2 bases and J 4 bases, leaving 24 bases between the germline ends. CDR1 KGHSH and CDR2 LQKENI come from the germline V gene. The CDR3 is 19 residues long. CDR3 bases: TGTGCCAGCTCACCATTTCCGACGTCAGGGGCCCGACTTTACAATGAGCAGTTCTTC. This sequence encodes CASSPFPTSGARLYNEQFF.

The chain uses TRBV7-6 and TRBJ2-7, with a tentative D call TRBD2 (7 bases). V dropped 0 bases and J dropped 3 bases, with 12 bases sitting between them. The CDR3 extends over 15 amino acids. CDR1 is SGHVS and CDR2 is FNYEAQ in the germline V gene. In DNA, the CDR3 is TGTGCCAGCAGCTTAGCGGTCGGGGGGCTCTACGAGCAGTACTTC. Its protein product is CASSLAVGGLYEQYF.

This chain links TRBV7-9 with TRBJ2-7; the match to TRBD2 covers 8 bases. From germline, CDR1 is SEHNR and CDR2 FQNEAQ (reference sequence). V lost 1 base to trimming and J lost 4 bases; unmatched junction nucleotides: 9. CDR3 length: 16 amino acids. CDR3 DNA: TGTGCCAGCAGCTTAGGGGAGAGCGGGAGAGGATACGAGCAGTACTTC. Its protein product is CASSLGESGRGYEQYF.

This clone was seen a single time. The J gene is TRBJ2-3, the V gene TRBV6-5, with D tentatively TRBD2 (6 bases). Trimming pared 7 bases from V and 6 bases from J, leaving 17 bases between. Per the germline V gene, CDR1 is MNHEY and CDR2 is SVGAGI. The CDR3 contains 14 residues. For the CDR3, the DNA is TGTGCCAGCACCATACGTAGCGGAGCGGATACGCAGTATTTT. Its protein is CASTIRSGADTQYF.

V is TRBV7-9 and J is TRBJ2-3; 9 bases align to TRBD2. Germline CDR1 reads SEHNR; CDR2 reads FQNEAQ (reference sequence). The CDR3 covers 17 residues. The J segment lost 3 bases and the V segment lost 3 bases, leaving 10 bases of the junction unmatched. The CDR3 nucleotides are TGTGCCAGCAGCTTGGGGCTAGCGGGATATTTGACAGATACGCAGTATTTT. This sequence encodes CASSLGLAGYLTDTQYF.

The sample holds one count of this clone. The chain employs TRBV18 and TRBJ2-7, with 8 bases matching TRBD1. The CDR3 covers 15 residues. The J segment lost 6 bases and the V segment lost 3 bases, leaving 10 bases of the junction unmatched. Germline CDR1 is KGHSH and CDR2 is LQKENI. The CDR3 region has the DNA TGTGCCAGCTCACCTATCGGACAGGGTCCAGTCGAGCAGTACTTC. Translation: CASSPIGQGPVEQYF. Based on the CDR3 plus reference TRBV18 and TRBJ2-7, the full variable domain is NAGVMQNPRHLVRRRGQEARLRCSPMKGHSHVYWYRQLPEEGLKFMVYLQKENIIDESGMPKERFSAEFPKEGPSILRIQQVVRGDSAAYFCASSPIGQGPVEQYFGPGTRLTVT.

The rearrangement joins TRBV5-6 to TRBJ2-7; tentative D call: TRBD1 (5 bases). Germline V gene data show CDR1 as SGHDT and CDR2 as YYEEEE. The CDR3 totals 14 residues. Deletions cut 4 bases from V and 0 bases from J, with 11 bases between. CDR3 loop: CASSAQGYSYEQYF. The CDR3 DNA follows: TGTGCCAGCAGCGCCCAGGGATACTCCTACGAGCAGTACTTC.